These T cell receptor beta chains were read from a single sample in a study of identical twins. From the 5' RACE reads, TCRdb called clonotypes with MiXCR, one entry per CDR3 protein. Of hundreds of thousands of distinct CDR3 sequences listed, around 6.1% are singletons. The sequencing input was naive T cells sorted from blood. These receptors were taken from a man between 18 and 35 years old in good health. Each CDR3 is given without its conserved first and last residue.

v_gene,j_gene,CDR3aa
TRBV20-1,TRBJ2-2,SARVGLAGGRPVGELF
TRBV29-1,TRBJ2-1,SVPADEQF
TRBV29-1,TRBJ2-1,SVAGRDRLGSYNEQF
TRBV9,TRBJ2-7,ASSVGDYIPQPYEQY
TRBV7-2,TRBJ2-1,ASSVGLALSSYNEQF
TRBV3-1,TRBJ2-1,ASSQEWPAKYNEQF
TRBV27,TRBJ1-4,ASSPWATNEKLF
TRBV27,TRBJ1-2,ASHGGISSGYT
TRBV20-1,TRBJ2-1,SASGVLNEQF
TRBV6-2/TRBV6-3,TRBJ2-1,ASSYHGTGGYNEQF
TRBV29-1,TRBJ1-2,SVGQSSGYT
TRBV9,TRBJ1-3,ASSLRTGGNTIY
TRBV4-3,TRBJ1-3,ASSRDRWSSGNTIY
TRBV29-1,TRBJ2-3,SVESPGGRRTDTQY
TRBV27,TRBJ2-2,ASVTESGELF
TRBV28,TRBJ2-1,ASSPLAGVYNEQF
TRBV11-2,TRBJ2-3,ASSLSSDRTQY
TRBV4-1,TRBJ2-5,ASSQDWTSETQY
TRBV3-1,TRBJ2-2,ASSQGRTIANTGELF
TRBV29-1,TRBJ2-7,SVAQGEVYEQY
TRBV9,TRBJ1-2,ASSLVVQGPLRSGYT
TRBV29-1,TRBJ2-2,SVLREEDTGELF
TRBV7-2,TRBJ2-1,ASTFSLPHEQF
TRBV7-2,TRBJ2-5,ASSLARGRIAGFQETQY
TRBV12-3/TRBV12-4,TRBJ2-2,ASRPPGGPGTGELF
TRBV6-2/TRBV6-3,TRBJ2-2,AIDRGRAGGELF
TRBV7-9,TRBJ2-1,ASSPLAGALDEQF
TRBV3-1,TRBJ1-5,ASSQGSLITDQPQH
TRBV9,TRBJ2-3,ASSGTLGGDTQY
TRBV5-4,TRBJ1-2,ASSVDRVSGYT
TRBV18,TRBJ2-3,ASSPATTRNTQY
TRBV10-3,TRBJ2-5,AISEPAGETQY
TRBV7-3,TRBJ2-3,ASSLGLGADTQY
TRBV10-3,TRBJ1-4,AISGQGMANEKLF
TRBV4-1,TRBJ2-4,ASSQPGREVKNIQY
TRBV15,TRBJ2-5,ATSRGWETQY
TRBV4-2,TRBJ2-1,ASSEVAGGYNEQF
TRBV12-3/TRBV12-4,TRBJ2-5,ASRHRPGQETQY
TRBV9,TRBJ2-5,ASSVATGDQETQY
TRBV9,TRBJ2-2,ASSVWQDTGELF